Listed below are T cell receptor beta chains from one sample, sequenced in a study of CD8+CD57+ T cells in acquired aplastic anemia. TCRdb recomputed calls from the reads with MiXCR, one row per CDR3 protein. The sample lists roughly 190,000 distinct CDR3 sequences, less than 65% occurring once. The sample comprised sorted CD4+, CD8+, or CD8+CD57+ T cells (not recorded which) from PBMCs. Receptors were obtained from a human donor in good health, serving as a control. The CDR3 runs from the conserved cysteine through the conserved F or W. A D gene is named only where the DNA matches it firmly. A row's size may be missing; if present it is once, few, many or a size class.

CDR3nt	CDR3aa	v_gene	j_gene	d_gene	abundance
TGTGCCAGCAGCGATGGGGGGTATGGCTACACCTTC	CASSDGGYGYTF	TRBV7-2	TRBJ1-2	NA	NA
TGCGCCAGCAGACCGGGACATGGCTCCCGAAATAGCAATCAGCCCCAGCATTTT	CASRPGHGSRNSNQPQHF	TRBV10-1	TRBJ1-5	NA	NA
TGTGCCAGCAGCTTAGCCAGTGGAGCGGGAGGGGTCTCCTACGAGCAGTACTTC	CASSLASGAGGVSYEQYF	TRBV7-2	TRBJ2-7	TRBD2	NA
TGTGCCAGCAGCTTATCACAGGGTTCCCAGGGCAGGGACTTC	CASSLSQGSQGRDF	TRBV7-2	TRBJ2-1	NA	NA
TGCAGCGTTGAAGACGAGGTAGACACTGAAGCTTTCTTT	CSVEDEVDTEAFF	TRBV29-1	TRBJ1-1	NA	few
TGTGCCAGCAGTGAGACCCCCGGACAGGGGGACTATGGCTACACCTTC	CASSETPGQGDYGYTF	TRBV6-1	TRBJ1-2	TRBD1	many
TGTGCCAGCTCACCAGGGCAAGAAGAGACCCAGTACTTC	CASSPGQEETQYF	TRBV18	TRBJ2-5	NA	many
TGTGCCAGCAGCTTAGGCGGGACAGGGTTTCCTGAAGCTTTCTTT	CASSLGGTGFPEAFF	TRBV7-9	TRBJ1-1	TRBD1	NA
TGTGCCAGCAGCTTCATAGCCCACGGGACTAGCGGGTTCTACGAGCAGTACTTC	CASSFIAHGTSGFYEQYF	TRBV6-5	TRBJ2-7	TRBD2	NA
TGTGCCAGCAGTGGTTCGGGGCGAAATTCACCCCTCCACTTT	CASSGSGRNSPLHF	TRBV2	TRBJ1-6	NA	once
TGTGCCACCAGCACAGGGTTTGGTTCACCCCTCCACTTT	CATSTGFGSPLHF	TRBV15	TRBJ1-6	NA	NA
TGTGCCGGCAGCAGCCAGGGGGGCACTGAAGCTTTCTTT	CAGSSQGGTEAFF	TRBV7-8	TRBJ1-1	TRBD1	few
TGCGCCAGCAACGCCGGGACAGGGGTCAAATACGAGCAGTACTTC	CASNAGTGVKYEQYF	TRBV10-2	TRBJ2-7	TRBD1	few
TGTGCCAGCAGTTACGGGGGGTTGAACACTGAAGCTTTCTTT	CASSYGGLNTEAFF	TRBV6-5	TRBJ1-1	NA	many
TGTGCCAGCAGGGAGACCTTTGGGGCCAATGAGCAGTTCTTC	CASRETFGANEQFF	TRBV7-2	TRBJ2-1	NA	NA
TGCAGTGCTAGAGATTACAAAGGATTTAACACTGAAGCTTTCTTT	CSARDYKGFNTEAFF	TRBV20-1	TRBJ1-1	NA	many
TGTGCCAGCAGTGAATACACAGATACGCAGTATTTT	CASSEYTDTQYF	TRBV2	TRBJ2-3	NA	NA
TGTGCCATCAGCGGGGACAGGGGGATCACAAGCTCCTACAATGAGCGGCTCTTC	CAISGDRGITSSYNERLF	TRBV10-3	TRBJ2-1	TRBD1	NA
TGTGCCAGTAGTATAAGGGCCCAGGGTGATGAGCAGTTCTTC	CASSIRAQGDEQFF	TRBV19	TRBJ2-1	NA	NA
TGTGCCAGCAGCTCCTCACTAGGGACAGGGGTGGGAGATACGCAGTATTTT	CASSSSLGTGVGDTQYF	TRBV7-6	TRBJ2-3	TRBD1	NA
TGTGCCAGCAGCCTGGTAAGGACAGGGGTTAGCACTGAAGCTTTCTTT	CASSLVRTGVSTEAFF	TRBV7-9	TRBJ1-1	TRBD1	many
TGTGCCAGCTCACCACCAGGACAGATGAACACTGAAGCTTTCTTT	CASSPPGQMNTEAFF	TRBV18	TRBJ1-1	NA	NA
TGTGCCAGCAGCCCAGACAGGAGGAGCAATCAGCCCCAGCATTTT	CASSPDRRSNQPQHF	TRBV5-4	TRBJ1-5	NA	NA
TGCGCCAGCAGCCAAGATCTGCAGGGGGGATCACCCCTCCACTTT	CASSQDLQGGSPLHF	TRBV4-3	TRBJ1-6	TRBD1	many
TGTGCCAGCAGCCAAGTCATCCAGGGGATCTACACCTTC	CASSQVIQGIYTF	TRBV3-1	TRBJ1-2	NA	many
TGTGCCAGCAGCTCGGGACAGGGGACCTATGGCTACACCTTC	CASSSGQGTYGYTF	TRBV7-3	TRBJ1-2	TRBD1	many
TGTGCCATCAGAGCCGGACAGGGGGGCGAGCAGTACTTC	CAIRAGQGGEQYF	TRBV10-3	TRBJ2-7	TRBD1	few
TGCAGCGTTGAAGACCAGAACTATGGCTACACCTTC	CSVEDQNYGYTF	TRBV29-1	TRBJ1-2	NA	many
TGTGCCAGCAGGCTTCAGGGAGAGGTATACAATGAGCAGTTCTTC	CASRLQGEVYNEQFF	TRBV11-3	TRBJ2-1	NA	once
TGCGCCAGCAGCCGAGAAGACAGGGCCGAGCAGTACTTC	CASSREDRAEQYF	TRBV4-3	TRBJ2-7	TRBD1	many
TGTGCCAGCAGCCCTGGGGTGGGCCCACATGGCTACACCTTC	CASSPGVGPHGYTF	TRBV7-9	TRBJ1-2	NA	NA
TGTGCCAGCAGCCCCGGAGGAGCCATGCATGAGCAGTTCTTC	CASSPGGAMHEQFF	TRBV7-9	TRBJ2-1	NA	NA
TGTGCCAGCAGTTTAGCAGGACCTCCGCTTGAGCTGTTTTTT	CASSLAGPPLELFF	TRBV12-3/TRBV12-4	TRBJ1-4	NA	NA
TGTGCCAGCAGCTCTCCTACGACAGGGGAGAGGTACGAGCAGTACTTC	CASSSPTTGERYEQYF	TRBV7-9	TRBJ2-7	TRBD1	NA
TGTGCCAGCAGCTTATCTCACGTAGGGGGGGCTGAAGATACGCAGTTCTTC	CASSLSHVGGAEDTQFF	TRBV7-2	TRBJ2-1	NA	NA
TGTGCCAGCAGGCAGCCTGGGGTAGACTATGGCTACACCTTC	CASRQPGVDYGYTF	TRBV4-2	TRBJ1-2	NA	many
TGTGCCAGCAGTTTACGTTCCATGGGCCCAGGGGGCGGCACTGAAGCTTTCTTT	CASSLRSMGPGGGTEAFF	TRBV12-3/TRBV12-4	TRBJ1-1	TRBD1	many
TGTGCCTGGAGTGTAGACAATAATTCACCCCTCCACTTT	CAWSVDNNSPLHF	TRBV30	TRBJ1-6	NA	many
TGTGCCAGCAGGAGACAGGCCTCTAATTCACCCCTCCACTTT	CASRRQASNSPLHF	TRBV10-3	TRBJ1-6	NA	once
TGTGCCAGCAGTTCCCAGAGGGGGACGATCAATGAGCAGTTCTTC	CASSSQRGTINEQFF	TRBV6-2/TRBV6-3	TRBJ2-1	NA	NA
TGTGCCACCAGTGATTCCATGAAGTTCAATGAGCAGTTCTTC	CATSDSMKFNEQFF	TRBV24-1	TRBJ2-1	NA	many
TGTGCCAGCAGCCCCCCGGGGAAGGGGAGCACTGAAGCTTTCTTT	CASSPPGKGSTEAFF	TRBV2	TRBJ1-1	NA	NA
TGTGCCAGCAGTTATTCGGGGACGGGGGGCCATCACCTCACAGATACGCAGTATTTT	CASSYSGTGGHHLTDTQYF	TRBV6-9	TRBJ2-3	NA	NA
TGTGCCAGCACTCTGGCGGGGGGCACAGATACGCAGTATTTT	CASTLAGGTDTQYF	TRBV25-1	TRBJ2-3	TRBD2	once
TGTGCCAGCAGCGGACGCTCGACAGCCTTTACCTACGAGCAGTACTTC	CASSGRSTAFTYEQYF	TRBV7-2	TRBJ2-7	NA	NA